What follows are 21 T cell receptor beta chains derived from one specimen sequenced in a study of blood T cell repertoires in COVID-19. Sequenced by immunoSEQ multiplex PCR; TCRdb stores in-frame clones only, minus some. The sample lists 350,000 to 450,000 clones, more than 85% occurring once. The sequenced sample consisted of peripheral blood. These receptors originate from a human donor in a cohort sampled during active COVID-19.

This chain joins TRBV7-3 and TRBJ2-1; 10 bases agree with TRBD2. CDR1 is SGHTA, CDR2 FQGTGA, per germline. This CDR3 has 15 residues. The V and J ends lost 5 bases and 6 bases, in that order; junction bases with no gene match: 7. The CDR3 sequence is CASSPGVAGGNEQFF. DNA of the CDR3: TGTGCCAGCAGCCCCGGAGTAGCGGGGGGCAATGAGCAGTTCTTC.

This chain uses TRBV9 with TRBJ2-7, with D tentatively TRBD2 (6 bases). The CDR3 totals 14 residues. The V end was cut by 4 bases, the J end by 1 base, with 12 bases between. CDR1 is SGDLS, CDR2 YYNGEE, per germline. The CDR3 region is CASSPRRESYEQYF. In DNA form, the CDR3 reads TGTGCCAGCAGCCCTCGCCGGGAGTCCTACGAGCAGTACTTC.

The rearrangement joins TRBV3-1 (or the pseudogene TRBV3-2) to TRBJ2-7; D remains ambiguous. The length of the CDR3 is 16 residues. Germline V gene sequence: CDR1 LGHDT, CDR2 YNNKEL (reference sequence). The germline V and J ends were trimmed by 1 base and 0 bases, with 13 bases remaining between them. CDR3 in amino acids: CASSQGKRRSSYEQYF. The CDR3 DNA reads TGTGCCAGCAGCCAAGGCAAGCGCCGAAGCTCCTACGAGCAGTACTTC.

This clone appeared once. V is TRBV21-1 and J is TRBJ2-5; the table's D call TRBD1 went unverified against the DNA. TRBV21-1 counts as a pseudogene. The CDR3 covers 14 residues. CDR3: CASSKVPSRGTQYF. The CDR3 bases are TGTGCCAGCAGCAAAGTACCTAGCAGGGGGACCCAGTACTTC.

The rearrangement joins TRBV6-1 to TRBJ2-3, with 8 bases fitting TRBD1. The CDR3 length is 15 residues. Germline V gives CDR1 MNHNS, CDR2 SASEGT. Trimming removed 1 base from V and 3 bases from J; junction bases left unmatched: 3. The CDR3: CASSEDRGVTDTQYF. CDR3 nucleotide sequence: TGTGCCAGCAGTGAAGACAGGGGGGTTACAGATACGCAGTATTTT.

For the CDR3, the DNA is TGTGCCAGCAGCCCGCACAGGGATGAGCAGTACTTC. This codes for CASSPHRDEQYF. The rearrangement uses TRBV7-2 and TRBJ2-7, with a weak D call TRBD1 (6 bases). Trimming shortened V by 5 bases and J by 7 bases, and 12 bases separated the two germline ends. The CDR3 length is 12 residues. Germline CDR1 is SGHTA and CDR2 is FQGNSA.

This chain joins TRBV19 and TRBJ2-7; the D gene is possibly TRBD2 (6 bases). V lost 3 bases, J lost 5 bases, and 14 bases lay in between. The CDR3 is 14 residues long. Germline V gene data show CDR1 as LNHDA and CDR2 as SQIVND (reference sequence). The CDR3 DNA reads TGTGCCAGTAGTATGGGTCGGGGGACCAACGAGCAGTACTTC. Its translation is CASSMGRGTNEQYF.

The chain couples TRBV4-1 to TRBJ1-3; no clear D gene. Trimming took 4 bases from V and 0 from J, leaving 19 bases between them. The CDR3 extends over 18 amino acids. Germline assignment: CDR1 MGHRA and CDR2 YSYEKL. Here the CDR3 DNA reads TGCGCCAGCAGCCCGCGAGAAACCGACACCATCTCTGGAAACACCATATATTTT. Translation: CASSPRETDTISGNTIYF.

V and J are TRBV28 and TRBJ2-5; 12 bases map to TRBD2. The V gene end was trimmed by 5 bases and the J gene end by 3 bases; junction bases not matched to a gene: 13. This CDR3 region has 18 residues. Germline V lookup: CDR1 MDHEN, CDR2 SYDVKM. The CDR3 here is CASSITSGRPKRKETQYF. Written as DNA, the CDR3 is TGTGCCAGCAGTATAACTAGCGGGAGGCCTAAACGAAAAGAGACCCAGTACTTC.

This chain joins TRBV3-1 (or the pseudogene TRBV3-2) and TRBJ2-5; TRBD2 aligns across 9 bases. The V gene's germline CDR1 is LGHDT and CDR2 YNNKEL (reference sequence). The junction had 5 bases not matched to a gene; V was cut back by 2 bases and J by 1 base. The CDR3 has 16 amino acids. CDR3 nucleotides: TGTGCCAGCAGCCAATCTAGCGGGGATCCCCAAGAGACCCAGTACTTC. This gives the protein CASSQSSGDPQETQYF.

This clone was counted only a few times. CDR3: CASSLELTGGDLSTEAFF. DNA of the CDR3: TGTGCCAGCTCACTTGAACTTACAGGGGGCGATTTGAGTACTGAAGCTTTCTTT. The chain uses TRBV18 and TRBJ1-1, with 9 bases identical to TRBD1. The CDR3 runs to 18 residues. Germline trimming cut 4 bases from V and 5 bases from J; bases unmatched to any gene: 17. Germline CDR1 reads KGHSH; CDR2 reads LQKENI. The variable domain in full, with the rest retrieved from reference TRBV18 and TRBJ1-1, is NAGVMQNPRHLVRRRGQEARLRCSPMKGHSHVYWYRQLPEEGLKFMVYLQKENIIDESGMPKERFSAEFPKEGPSILRIQQVVRGDSAAYFCASSLELTGGDLSTEAFFGQGTRLTVV.

V is TRBV7-9 and J is TRBJ2-5, with 12 positions matching TRBD2. V dropped 5 bases and J dropped 1; count of bases not matched to a gene: 8. Germline V gene lookup returns CDR1 SEHNR and CDR2 FQNEAQ (reference sequence). The CDR3 is 17 residues long. CDR3 sequence reads: CASSQGLAGTFQETQYF. CDR3 in DNA: TGTGCCAGCAGCCAAGGACTAGCGGGGACTTTCCAAGAGACCCAGTACTTC.

CDR3 residues: CASSPGQRNEQFF. In DNA, the CDR3 is TGTGCCAGCAGTCCAGGACAGCGCAATGAGCAGTTCTTC. The chain carries TRBV6-5 and TRBJ2-1; tentatively, D is TRBD1 (6 bases). CDR1 and CDR2 (germline): MNHEY, SVGAGI. The germline V and J ends were trimmed by 5 bases and 6 bases, with 11 bases remaining between them. The CDR3 spans 13 residues.

With regard to this clone: A junction end diverges from the germline sequence, so it may reflect a read error. This chain links TRBV2 with TRBJ2-3, with 7 bases lining up with TRBD2. The CDR3 contains 12 residues. Per germline, CDR1 SNHLY and CDR2 FYNNEI. The CDR3 DNA reads as TGTGCCAGCAGTGGGGAGGGAGACCCCACTAATTTT. Translated, it gives CASSGEGDPTNF.

This chain uses TRBV24-1 with TRBJ2-2; maybe TRBD1 (5 bases). CDR3 length: 16 residues. V was cut by 6 bases and J by 9 bases, with 22 bases left in between. Germline V gene data show CDR1 as KGHDR and CDR2 as SFDVKD. DNA for the CDR3: TGTGCCACCAGTTACCCACATCAAAGGGGTGTCCGGGAGCTGTTTTTT. Its translation: CATSYPHQRGVRELFF.

This clone came up once. The chain combines TRBV5-5 with TRBJ1-4; a weak D match, TRBD1 (6 bases). With 5 bases removed from V and 0 bases from J, the gap between germline ends came to 11 bases. This CDR3 spans 15 amino acids. The germline gives CDR1 SGHKS, CDR2 YYEKEE (reference sequence). CDR3: CASSRRGATNEKLFF. Here the CDR3 DNA reads TGTGCCAGCAGTCGCAGGGGCGCAACTAATGAAAAACTGTTTTTT.

The chain couples TRBV28 to TRBJ2-1, with 8 bases identical to TRBD2. There are 17 residues in the CDR3. Germline V gene lookup returns CDR1 MDHEN and CDR2 SYDVKM. V lost 4 bases, J lost 8 bases, and 16 bases stayed unmatched. The CDR3 spells CASSSTPSGSVIHEQFF. As DNA, the CDR3 is TGTGCCAGCAGTTCAACCCCCAGCGGGAGTGTGATTCATGAGCAGTTCTTC.

The chain is built from TRBV9 and TRBJ2-3; TRBD2 matches at 13 bases. Per germline, CDR1 SGDLS and CDR2 YYNGEE. The CDR3 contains 16 residues. J lost 2 bases, V lost 3 bases, and 3 bases had no gene match. The CDR3 DNA reads as TGTGCCAGCAGCGCTGGACTAGCGGGGGACACAGATACGCAGTATTTT. It encodes CASSAGLAGDTDTQYF.

This clone was seen repeatedly, ten times or more. J is TRBJ2-7 and V is TRBV27, with 7 nucleotides matching TRBD1. Germline CDR1 is MNHEY and CDR2 is SMNVEV (reference sequence). With 5 bases clipped from V and 5 bases from J, the junction kept 18 bases outside the gene matches. CDR3 length: 17 amino acids. CDR3 amino acids: CASSPLKLGQRINEQYF. The CDR3 DNA reads as TGTGCCAGCAGTCCACTCAAGCTGGGACAGAGAATAAACGAGCAGTACTTC.

The chain recombines TRBV6-5 with TRBJ2-1; tentatively, D is TRBD1 (6 bases). Trimming removed 0 bases from V and 5 bases from J, with 8 bases in between. The CDR3 consists of 14 residues. Germline V gene lookup returns CDR1 MNHEY and CDR2 SVGAGI. The CDR3 bases are TGTGCCAGCAGTTACTCACAGGGTAACAATGAGCAGTTCTTC. This sequence encodes CASSYSQGNNEQFF.

The chain joins TRBV5-1 to TRBJ1-1; D may be TRBD1 (6 bases). Trimming removed 3 bases from V and 1 base from J, with 10 bases in between. Germline CDR1 SGHRS, CDR2 YFSETQ. The length of the CDR3 is 14 residues. The CDR3, as DNA: TGCGCCAGCAGCTACAGGGTCACGAACACTGAAGCTTTCTTT. Translation: CASSYRVTNTEAFF.